The sequence of this T cell receptor beta chain was determined in a study of a mutant IDH1 vaccine in newly diagnosed glioma. Study summary: Among treated patients, around 62% were male and approximately 40% female, and mean age was about 41 years.

Points on this clone: The target antigen is unknown.

Generated by immunoSEQ multiplex PCR, the TCRdb table keeps only in-frame clones and is missing some. In the table there are approximately 50,000 clones, roughly 80% of which are singletons. Looked up from germline, CDR1 is SGHAT and CDR2 is FQNNGV. V lost 5 bases and J lost 3, with 23 bases in between. The CDR3 totals 17 residues. Time point given: week 47, end of study. Vaccination comprised doses that each held 300 ug of mutant IDH1 20-mer peptide, plus topical imiquimod. The sequence came from a woman in her forties or fifties with glioma. The V call is TRBV11-2, the J call TRBJ2-7; D may be TRBD2 (7 bases). Sequenced here: PBMCs, sampled from a glioma patient whose treatment included an IDH1 peptide vaccine. CDR3: CASSGGLGGAPSYEQYF. For the CDR3, the DNA is TGTGCCAGCAGCGGGGGACTTGGGGGGGCCCCCAGCTACGAGCAGTACTTC.